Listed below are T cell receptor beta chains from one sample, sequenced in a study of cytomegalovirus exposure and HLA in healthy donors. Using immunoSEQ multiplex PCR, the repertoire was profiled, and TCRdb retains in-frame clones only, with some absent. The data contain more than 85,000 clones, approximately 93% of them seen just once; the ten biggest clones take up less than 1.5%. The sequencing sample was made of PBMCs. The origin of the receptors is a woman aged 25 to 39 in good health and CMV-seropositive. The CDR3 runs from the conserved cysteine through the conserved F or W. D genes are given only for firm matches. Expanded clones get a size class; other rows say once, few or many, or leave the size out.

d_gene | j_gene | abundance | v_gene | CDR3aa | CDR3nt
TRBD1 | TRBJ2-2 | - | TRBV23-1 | CARWTGDTGELFF | TGCGCCAGATGGACAGGGGACACCGGGGAGCTGTTTTTT
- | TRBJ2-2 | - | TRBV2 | CASSRTANTGELFF | TGTGCCAGCAGTCGGACAGCTAACACCGGGGAGCTGTTTTTT
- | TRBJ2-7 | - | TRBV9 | CASSVGGAAYEQYF | TGTGCCAGCAGCGTCGGAGGGGCGGCCTACGAGCAGTACTTC
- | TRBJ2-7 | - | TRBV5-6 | CASSLGSKYEQYF | TGTGCCAGCAGCCTCGGTAGCAAGTACGAGCAGTACTTC
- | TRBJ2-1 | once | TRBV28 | CASSLMRVSYNEQFF | TGTGCCAGCAGTTTAATGAGAGTATCCTACAATGAGCAGTTCTTC
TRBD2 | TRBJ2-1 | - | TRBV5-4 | CASSSLAGARYNEQFF | TGTGCCAGCAGCTCCTTAGCGGGAGCGCGGTACAATGAGCAGTTCTTC
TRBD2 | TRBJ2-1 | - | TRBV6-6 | CASSYLAGAMSEQFF | TGTGCCAGCAGTTACTTAGCGGGGGCGATGAGTGAGCAGTTCTTC
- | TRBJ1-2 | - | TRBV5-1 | CASSLGPGRDYGYTF | TGCGCCAGCAGCTTGGGTCCGGGGAGGGACTATGGCTACACCTTC
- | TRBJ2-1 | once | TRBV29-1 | CSGSPFSYNEQFF | TGCAGCGGGAGCCCGTTTTCCTACAATGAGCAGTTCTTC
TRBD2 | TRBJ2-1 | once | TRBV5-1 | CASRDSGSSYNEQFF | TGCGCCAGCAGGGATAGCGGGAGCTCCTACAATGAGCAGTTCTTC
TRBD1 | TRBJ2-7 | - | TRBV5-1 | CASSLGRGLSYEQYF | TGCGCCAGCAGCTTGGGCAGGGGGCTCTCCTACGAGCAGTACTTC
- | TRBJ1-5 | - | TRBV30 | CAWSSTGTRNQPQHF | TGTGCCTGGAGCTCCACCGGGACAAGAAATCAGCCCCAGCATTTT
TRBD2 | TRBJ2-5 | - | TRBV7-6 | CASSSGGEWETQYF | TGTGCCAGCAGCTCCGGGGGGGAGTGGGAGACCCAGTACTTC
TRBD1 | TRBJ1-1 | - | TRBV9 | CASSVRDRGTEAFF | TGTGCCAGCAGCGTACGGGACAGGGGGACTGAAGCTTTCTTT
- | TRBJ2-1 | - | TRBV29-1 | CSTWKGVGNEQFF | TGCAGCACCTGGAAGGGGGTCGGCAATGAGCAGTTCTTC
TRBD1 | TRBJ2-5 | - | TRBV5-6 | CASSLETGKETQYF | TGTGCCAGCAGCTTGGAGACAGGGAAAGAGACCCAGTACTTC
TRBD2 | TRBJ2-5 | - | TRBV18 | CASSPKTSEYQETQYF | TGTGCCAGCTCACCCAAGACTAGCGAGTACCAAGAGACCCAGTACTTC
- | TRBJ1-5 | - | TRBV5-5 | CASSSYGPDSNQPQHF | TGTGCCAGCAGTTCGTATGGGCCGGATAGCAATCAGCCCCAGCATTTT
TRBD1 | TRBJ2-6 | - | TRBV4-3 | CASSPTGTSSGANVLTF | TGCGCCAGCAGCCCGACAGGGACATCATCTGGGGCCAACGTCCTGACTTTC
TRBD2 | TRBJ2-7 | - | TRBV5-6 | CASSSATSVYPYEQYF | TGTGCCAGCAGCTCTGCCACTAGCGTCTATCCCTACGAGCAGTACTTC
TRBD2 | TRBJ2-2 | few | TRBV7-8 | CASSPSRQREGLIAGELFF | TGTGCCAGCAGCCCATCGAGACAGCGGGAGGGCCTTATTGCCGGGGAGCTGTTTTTT
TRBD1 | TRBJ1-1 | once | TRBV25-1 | CASSETGVGPTQSAFF | TGTGCCAGCAGTGAGACAGGGGTCGGACCCACGCAGTCGGCTTTCTTT
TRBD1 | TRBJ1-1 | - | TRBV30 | CAWSPRRGLGTEAFF | TGTGCCTGGAGTCCCCGCAGGGGGCTGGGCACTGAAGCTTTCTTT
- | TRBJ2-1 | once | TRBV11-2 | CASSLPSHYHNEQFF | TGTGCCAGCAGCTTACCTAGCCATTACCACAATGAGCAGTTCTTC
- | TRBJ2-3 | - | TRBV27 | CASTFLDTQYF | TGTGCCAGCACCTTCTTAGATACGCAGTATTTT
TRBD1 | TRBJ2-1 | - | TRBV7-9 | CASRPTRDRSYNEQFF | TGTGCCAGCCGACCAACCCGGGACAGAAGCTACAATGAGCAGTTCTTC
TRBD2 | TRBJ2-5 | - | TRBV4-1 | CASSQPTSGSRETQYF | TGCGCCAGCAGCCAACCTACTAGCGGGAGTCGGGAGACCCAGTACTTC
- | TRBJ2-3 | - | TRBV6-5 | CASSPNSDTQYF | TGTGCCAGCAGCCCCAACTCTGATACGCAGTATTTT
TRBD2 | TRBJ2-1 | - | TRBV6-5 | CASVGGGYNEQFF | TGTGCCAGCGTGGGGGGGGGCTACAATGAGCAGTTCTTC
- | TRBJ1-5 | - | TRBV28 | CASSHSKYSNQPQHF | TGTGCCAGCAGTCACTCCAAGTATAGCAATCAGCCCCAGCATTTT
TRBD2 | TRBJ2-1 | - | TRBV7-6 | CASSVVAGVNEQFF | TGTGCCAGCAGCGTGGTAGCGGGAGTAAATGAGCAGTTCTTC
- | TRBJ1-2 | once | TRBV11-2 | CASSLGGAPPTNYGYTF | TGTGCCAGCAGCTTAGGAGGTGCCCCACCGACTAACTATGGCTACACCTTC
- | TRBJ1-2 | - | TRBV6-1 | CASSEITGNYGYTF | TGTGCCAGCAGTGAAATCACGGGAAACTATGGCTACACCTTC
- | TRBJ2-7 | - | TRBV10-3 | CAISVTGYDEQYF | TGTGCCATCAGTGTAACAGGGTACGACGAGCAGTACTTC
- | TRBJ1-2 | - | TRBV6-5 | CASSYSVAVLSYTF | TGTGCCAGCAGTTACTCGGTGGCAGTTCTGAGCTACACCTTC
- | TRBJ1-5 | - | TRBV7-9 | CASSRGGPRGLQPQHF | TGTGCCAGCAGTCGGGGGGGGCCAAGGGGCCTTCAGCCCCAGCATTTT
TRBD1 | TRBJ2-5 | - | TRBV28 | CASTGQANQETQYF | TGTGCCAGCACCGGACAGGCCAACCAAGAGACCCAGTACTTC
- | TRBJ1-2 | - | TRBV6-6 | CASGGAGEAYGYTF | TGTGCCAGCGGGGGGGCCGGGGAGGCATATGGCTACACCTTC
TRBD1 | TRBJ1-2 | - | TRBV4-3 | CASSQDSSDRGWYTF | TGCGCCAGCAGCCAAGATTCCTCGGACAGGGGTTGGTACACCTTC
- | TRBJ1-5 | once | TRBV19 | CASSLTQGFNQPQHF | TGTGCCAGTAGTCTAACTCAGGGGTTCAATCAGCCCCAGCATTTT
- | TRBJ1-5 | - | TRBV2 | CASSEQGLDQPQHF | TGTGCCAGCAGTGAACAGGGCCTGGATCAGCCCCAGCATTTT
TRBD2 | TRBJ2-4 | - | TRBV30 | CAWSGLAAKNIQYF | TGTGCCTGGTCAGGACTAGCGGCCAAAAACATTCAGTACTTC
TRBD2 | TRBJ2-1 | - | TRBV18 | CASSPPSGGGEQFF | TGTGCCAGCTCACCCCCCTCGGGGGGGGGTGAGCAGTTCTTC
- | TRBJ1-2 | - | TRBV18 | CASSPQQTLNYGYTF | TGTGCCAGCTCACCACAACAGACCCTTAACTATGGCTACACCTTC
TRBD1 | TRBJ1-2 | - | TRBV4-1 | CASSQDLRTGAFGYTF | TGCGCCAGCAGCCAAGATTTAAGGACAGGGGCGTTCGGCTACACCTTC
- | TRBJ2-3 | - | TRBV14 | CASSQGFLPTDTQYF | TGTGCCAGCAGCCAAGGCTTCCTACCCACAGATACGCAGTATTTT
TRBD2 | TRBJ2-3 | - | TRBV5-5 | CASSLAPSGRGTDTQYF | TGTGCCAGCAGCTTGGCGCCTAGCGGGAGAGGCACAGATACGCAGTATTTT
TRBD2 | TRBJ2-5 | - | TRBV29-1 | CSVGGPSGSFETQYF | TGCAGCGTTGGTGGGCCTAGCGGGAGTTTTGAGACCCAGTACTTC
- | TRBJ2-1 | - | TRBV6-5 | CASSYLDEQFF | TGTGCCAGCAGTTACCTCGATGAGCAGTTCTTC
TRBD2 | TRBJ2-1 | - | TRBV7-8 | CASTGTSGSIVYNEQFF | TGTGCCAGCACCGGGACTAGCGGGAGTATTGTTTACAATGAGCAGTTCTTC
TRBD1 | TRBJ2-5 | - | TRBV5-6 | CASSDSGGVWETQYF | TGTGCCAGCTCGGACTCAGGGGGCGTTTGGGAGACCCAGTACTTC
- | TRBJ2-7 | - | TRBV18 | CASSPRGTEQYF | TGTGCCAGCTCACCTCGCGGGACCGAGCAGTACTTC
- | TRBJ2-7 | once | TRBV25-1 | CASSEGVGGRYEQYF | TGTGCCAGCAGTGAAGGAGTAGGGGGTCGCTACGAGCAGTACTTC
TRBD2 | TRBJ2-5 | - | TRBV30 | CAWKGRLAGYQETQYF | TGTGCCTGGAAGGGCCGGCTAGCGGGGTACCAAGAGACCCAGTACTTC
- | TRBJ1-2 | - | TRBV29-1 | CSASGPGYTF | TGCAGCGCCTCCGGTCCCGGCTACACCTTC